This T cell receptor beta chain was captured by sequencing in a study of shared clonotypes between healthy human individuals. Study-level information: A couple of female and a few male donors aged 18 to 49 were enrolled. CD4 naive cells filled three plates per donor, CD4 memory three, CD8 naive two and CD8 memory one.

About this clone itself: As yet, its antigen is unknown.

The naive CD8 fraction comprised CD45RO-negative cells positively selected for CCR7 and excluded terminally differentiated effector memory CD45RA+ cells. Assay: immunoSEQ multiplex PCR; the TCRdb copy retains only in-frame clones and omits some. This table holds a few million clones, 85% to 95% found once. Findings and caveats of the study: What limited the represented genetic and exposure-history diversity was the small number of donors. Clonotypes which were not shared had lower generation probabilities than clonotypes that all four donors shared.

Sequenced: naive CD8+ T cells from PBMCs. The TCR was taken from a man younger than 35 in good health. Some clones in this sample may be carry-over from other donors' samples.

CDR3 region: CSAVTGGTEAFF. Here the CDR3 DNA reads TGCAGCGCTGTAACGGGGGGGACTGAAGCTTTCTTT. V usage is TRBV29-1 and J usage is TRBJ1-1; tentative D call: TRBD1 (5 bases). V lost 7 bases, J lost 5 bases, and 14 bases lay in between. CDR3 length equals 12 residues. The germline gives CDR1 SQVTM, CDR2 ANQGSEA.